This T cell receptor beta chain was sequenced for a study of shared clonotypes between healthy human individuals. Clones were sequenced by immunoSEQ multiplex PCR, and TCRdb holds only the in-frame ones, with some missing. The sample includes over 950,000 clones, approximately 75% of them seen just once. Germline loops: CDR1 SGHAT, CDR2 FQNNGV. There are 15 residues in the CDR3. The V and J ends lost 5 bases and 2 bases, in that order; junction bases with no gene match: 8. Adults of Caucasian background living in Nashville, Tennessee made up all donors. Sequenced sample: memory CD4+ T cells from PBMCs. Subset: CD45RA-negative fraction. This rearrangement joins TRBV11-2 to TRBJ1-1; 7 bases are shared with TRBD1. This TCR derives from a man aged 18 to 30 in good health. Some clones in this sample may be carry-over from other donors' samples. DNA of the CDR3: TGTGCCAGCAGCACTTATCGGGACAGCAACACTGAAGCTTTCTTT. It encodes CASSTYRDSNTEAFF.